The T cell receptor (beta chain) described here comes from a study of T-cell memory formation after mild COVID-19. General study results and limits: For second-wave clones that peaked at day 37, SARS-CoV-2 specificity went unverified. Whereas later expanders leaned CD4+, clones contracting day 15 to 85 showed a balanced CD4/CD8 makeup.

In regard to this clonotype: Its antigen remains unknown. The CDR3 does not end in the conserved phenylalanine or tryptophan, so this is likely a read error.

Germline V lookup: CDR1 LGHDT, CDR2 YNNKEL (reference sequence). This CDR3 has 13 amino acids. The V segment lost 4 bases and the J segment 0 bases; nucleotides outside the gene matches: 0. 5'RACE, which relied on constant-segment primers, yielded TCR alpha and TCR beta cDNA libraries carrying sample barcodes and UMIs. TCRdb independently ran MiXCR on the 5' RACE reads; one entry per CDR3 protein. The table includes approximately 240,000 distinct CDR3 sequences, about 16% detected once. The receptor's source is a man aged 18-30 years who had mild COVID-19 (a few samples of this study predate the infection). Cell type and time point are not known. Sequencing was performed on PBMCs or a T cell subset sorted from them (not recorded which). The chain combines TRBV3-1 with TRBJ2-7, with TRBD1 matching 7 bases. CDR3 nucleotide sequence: TGTGCCAGCAGCCGACAGGGCTCCTACGAGCAGTACTTA. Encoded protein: CASSRQGSYEQYL.